The 32 T cell receptor beta chains in this list originate from one sample, sequenced in a study of blood T cell repertoires in COVID-19. TCRdb's table, derived via immunoSEQ multiplex PCR, lists solely in-frame clones and lacks some. The data show 350,000 to 450,000 clones, more than 75% seen once. The sequenced sample was peripheral blood. The receptors were gathered from a human donor in a cohort sampled during active COVID-19.

The chain uses TRBV28 and TRBJ2-1; tentative D call: TRBD1 (10 bases). Per germline, CDR1 MDHEN and CDR2 SYDVKM. There are 20 residues in the CDR3. Trimming shortened V by 4 bases and J by 0 bases, and 25 bases separated the two germline ends. CDR3 in amino acids: CASSWTGGRSGLASYNEQFF. The CDR3 nucleotides are TGTGCCAGCAGTTGGACAGGGGGTAGATCGGGACTAGCCTCCTACAATGAGCAGTTCTTC.

This chain links TRBV19 with TRBJ1-1; tentatively, D is TRBD1 (6 bases). Germline V lookup: CDR1 LNHDA, CDR2 SQIVND (reference sequence). This CDR3 is built from 15 residues. The ends were cut back, 5 bases at V and 0 bases at J, with 13 bases in the middle. The CDR3 reads CASSRGGLMNTEAFF. The CDR3 DNA reads as TGTGCCAGTAGTCGGGGGGGGCTCATGAACACTGAAGCTTTCTTT. The entire variable domain, with the rest obtained from reference TRBV19 and TRBJ1-1, is as follows: DGGITQSPKYLFRKEGQNVTLSCEQNLNHDAMYWYRQDPGQGLRLIYYSQIVNDFQKGDIAEGYSVSREKKESFPLTVTSAQKNPTAFYLCASSRGGLMNTEAFFGQGTRLTVV.

This chain links TRBV15 with TRBJ2-5; 7 bases are a match to TRBD2. The V segment lost 3 bases and the J segment 2 bases; nucleotides outside the gene matches: 0. The CDR3 runs 13 residues. CDR1 and CDR2 from the germline V gene are LNHNV and YYDKDF (reference sequence). DNA for the CDR3: TGTGCCACCAGCAGGGGGGGGCAAGAGACCCAGTACTTC. Translation: CATSRGGQETQYF.

This clone showed up just a few times. Other DNA sequences within the sample encode an identical CDR3. J is TRBJ2-4 and V is TRBV19; D gene ambiguous. Germline V CDR1 and CDR2: LNHDA, SQIVND (reference sequence). The V gene lost 3 bases and the J gene lost 8 bases, with 5 bases spanning the gap. The CDR3 extends over 11 amino acids. The CDR3 region has the DNA TGTGCCAGTAGTATTGAGGACATTCAGTACTTC. It encodes CASSIEDIQYF.

The chain has TRBV5-1 and TRBJ2-7, with 9 bases identical to TRBD1. Unmatched junction bases numbered 9, after V lost 4 bases and J lost 1 base. CDR3 size: 16 residues. Germline values: CDR1 SGHRS, CDR2 YFSETQ. CDR3 in DNA: TGCGCCAGCAGCGCTTCTACGGGGACAGGGTCCTACGAGCAGTACTTC. Residues: CASSASTGTGSYEQYF.

The V call is TRBV28, the J call TRBJ1-4; tentative D call: TRBD1 (5 bases). V lost 4 bases and J lost 0, with 15 bases in between. CDR1 and CDR2 (germline): MDHEN, SYDVKM. The CDR3 is 17 residues long. CDR3 sequence: CASSSQTDTATNEKLFF. The CDR3 coding sequence is TGTGCCAGCAGTTCCCAGACAGATACTGCAACTAATGAAAAACTGTTTTTT.

This rearrangement joins TRBV7-8 to TRBJ1-2; TRBD1 is a possible D gene (6 bases). CDR3 length: 16 residues. V was shortened by 5 bases and J by 2 bases, with 18 bases between the two germline ends. Germline values: CDR1 SGHVS, CDR2 FQNEAQ. The chain's CDR3 is CASSRTGTRMNYGYTF. CDR3 DNA: TGTGCCAGCAGCCGAACCGGGACACGGATGAACTATGGCTACACCTTC. Full variable domain (missing parts from reference TRBV7-8 and TRBJ1-2): GAGVSQSPRYKVAKRGQDVALRCDPISGHVSLFWYQQALGQGPEFLTYFQNEAQLDKSGLPSDRFFAERPEGSVSTLKIQRTQQEDSAVYLCASSRTGTRMNYGYTFGSGTRLTVV.

The V gene is TRBV7-3, the J gene TRBJ2-1, with 7 nucleotides matching TRBD2. The CDR3 covers 15 residues. V was pared by 1 base and J by 3 bases, with 3 bases of the junction left unmatched. Germline loops: CDR1 SGHTA, CDR2 FQGTGA. CDR3 in amino acids: CASSLMAGDYNEQFF. For the CDR3, the DNA is TGTGCCAGCAGCTTAATGGCGGGAGACTACAATGAGCAGTTCTTC.

This clone was detected only a few times. One end of the junction does not line up with germline, which may come from a read error. The chain employs TRBV7-9 and TRBJ2-5, with D possibly matching TRBD2 (6 bases). The CDR3 is made up of 15 amino acids. Germline-derived CDR1 and CDR2 are SEHNR and FQNEAQ (reference sequence). CDR3 bases: TGTGCCAGCAGCCTAGCGACCATGGGGAGGGAGACCCAGTACTTC. Translating it yields CASSLATMGRETQYF.

The rearrangement links TRBV5-8 to TRBJ1-2; D perhaps matches TRBD1 (5 bases). Germline CDR1 and CDR2: SGHTS and YDEGEE. The CDR3 has 13 residues. Trimming shortened V by 2 bases and J by 4 bases, and 9 bases separated the two germline ends. CDR3 in amino acids: CASSFQGPYGYTF. DNA of the CDR3: TGTGCCAGCAGCTTCCAGGGTCCCTATGGCTACACCTTC.

The gene calls are TRBV5-1 and TRBJ2-7, with 8 bases lining up with TRBD1. After removal of 4 bases from V and 0 bases from J, the junction contained 6 bases not matched to a gene. This CDR3 is built from 15 residues. Germline-derived CDR1 and CDR2 are SGHRS and YFSETQ. CDR3 in amino acids: CASSPDGTGSYEQYF. DNA for the CDR3: TGCGCCAGCAGCCCGGACGGGACAGGCTCCTACGAGCAGTACTTC.

This clone came up once. The chain recombines TRBV6-5 with TRBJ2-7, with D possibly TRBD1 on 5 matching bases. V lost 6 bases to trimming and J lost 3 bases, with 18 bases between them. CDR1 and CDR2 from the germline V gene are MNHEY and SVGAGI. This CDR3 has 15 residues. CDR3 nucleotide sequence: TGTGCCAGCAGCCGAGAAGGGGCAGGGATCTACGAGCAGTACTTC. Translated: CASSREGAGIYEQYF.

The V and J genes are TRBV19 and TRBJ1-2; D remains unclear. This CDR3 is 12 amino acids long. With 5 bases removed from V and 4 bases from J, the gap between germline ends came to 8 bases. Germline V gene data show CDR1 as LNHDA and CDR2 as SQIVND (reference sequence). DNA of the CDR3: TGTGCCAGTAGTCCCTCCGGCTATGGCTACACCTTC. Protein: CASSPSGYGYTF.

V and J are TRBV10-3 and TRBJ2-1, with 12 bases that match TRBD1. The germline V gene has CDR1 ENHRY and CDR2 SYGVKD. V trimming: 11 bases; J trimming: 10 bases; junction bases outside the gene matches: 12. CDR3 length: 14 residues. The CDR3 loop is CAALGQGASGEQFF. The CDR3 coding sequence is TGTGCCGCTCTGGGACAGGGGGCCTCTGGCGAGCAGTTCTTC.

This clone was seen once. The rearrangement uses TRBV3-1 (or the pseudogene TRBV3-2) and TRBJ1-2; a possible D gene is TRBD1 (5 bases). The CDR3 is 17 residues long. The V gene lost 1 base and the J gene lost 4 bases, with 19 bases spanning the gap. In germline, CDR1 is LGHDT, CDR2 YNNKEL (reference sequence). The CDR3 sequence: CASSQVTRDFNAYGYTF. In DNA, the CDR3 is TGTGCCAGCAGCCAAGTTACCCGGGACTTCAATGCCTATGGCTACACCTTC.

V usage is TRBV7-9 and J usage is TRBJ2-1; tentative D call: TRBD2 (5 bases). The germline V gene has CDR1 SEHNR and CDR2 FQNEAQ (reference sequence). The CDR3 covers 18 residues. The germline V and J ends were trimmed by 5 bases and 8 bases, with 28 bases remaining between them. The CDR3 nucleotides read TGTGCCAGCAGCCAGCGACGTACGGCGGGCCTCAAGACGGATGAGCAGTTCTTC. Its protein product is CASSQRRTAGLKTDEQFF.

This rearrangement joins TRBV21-1 to TRBJ2-7; the table names TRBD1, a call not compared with the DNA. TRBV21-1 is noted as a pseudogene. The CDR3 runs 16 residues. The CDR3 is CASSKDGRVETYEQYF. CDR3 in DNA: TGTGCCAGCAGCAAAGATGGCAGGGTTGAGACCTACGAGCAGTACTTC.

The rearrangement joins TRBV10-3 to TRBJ2-7; unclear D gene. From germline, CDR1 is ENHRY and CDR2 SYGVKD. CDR3 length: 12 amino acids. The V end lost 8 bases, the J end lost 0 bases, and 8 bases lay between the germline ends. This CDR3 is CAIGQDSYEQYF. DNA for the CDR3: TGTGCCATCGGGCAGGACTCCTACGAGCAGTACTTC.

The chain employs TRBV6-2 or TRBV6-3 and TRBJ1-1; a possible D gene is TRBD1 (5 bases). Trimming shortened V by 0 bases and J by 2 bases, and 16 bases separated the two germline ends. The CDR3 contains 17 residues. The germline CDR1 and CDR2 sequences are MNHEY and SVGEGT. CDR3 protein: CASSYSPHQGENTEAFF. The CDR3 DNA reads TGTGCCAGCAGTTACTCGCCTCACCAAGGGGAAAACACTGAAGCTTTCTTT.

The V call is TRBV10-1, the J call TRBJ1-1, with a possible D match to TRBD1 (5 bases). With 5 bases removed from V and 0 bases from J, the gap between germline ends came to 7 bases. CDR1 WNHNN and CDR2 SYGVQD come from the germline V gene (reference sequence). This CDR3 is 13 amino acids long. CDR3 nucleotides: TGCGCCAGCAGTAAAGGGGTGAACACTGAAGCTTTCTTT. Its protein product is CASSKGVNTEAFF.

In its sample, this clone was seen a few times. The chain combines TRBV10-1 with TRBJ2-7; possible D gene TRBD2, 6 bases. Trimming took off 2 bases at V and 0 bases at J, with 14 bases between the two ends. CDR1 WNHNN and CDR2 SYGVQD come from the germline V gene (reference sequence). This CDR3 has 16 residues. The chain's CDR3 is CASSEESAGSSYEQYF. CDR3 coding DNA: TGCGCCAGCAGTGAGGAGTCGGCGGGGAGCTCCTACGAGCAGTACTTC.

This sequence joins TRBV5-1 and TRBJ1-6; D is undetermined. The length of the CDR3 is 14 residues. Deletions cut 0 bases from V and 9 bases from J, with 10 bases between. The germline V gene has CDR1 SGHRS and CDR2 YFSETQ. CDR3 protein: CASSLVSEVSPLHF. The CDR3 DNA reads as TGCGCCAGCAGCTTGGTGTCAGAGGTTTCACCCCTCCACTTT.

This clone was seen a few times. This chain joins TRBV9 and TRBJ2-3; 15 bases match TRBD2. The CDR3 is 16 residues long. CDR1 and CDR2 (germline): SGDLS, YYNGEE. Trimming took 7 bases from V and 5 from J; bases not matched to a gene: 8. CDR3 nucleotides: TGTGCCAGCGCCCGGACTAGCGGGGGGGCGGAAGATACGCAGTATTTT. Translation gives CASARTSGGAEDTQYF.

The chain carries TRBV6-1 and TRBJ1-5; a weak D match, TRBD1 (5 bases). The germline gives CDR1 MNHNS, CDR2 SASEGT. V shed 1 base and J shed 7 bases, with 11 bases lying between them. The CDR3 runs 14 residues. The CDR3 DNA reads as TGTGCCAGCAGTGAAGAAGGGGTGCGGCAGCCCCAGCATTTT. Translation: CASSEEGVRQPQHF.

For this clone: This same CDR3 is encoded by further DNA sequences in the sample. This chain connects TRBV11-3 to TRBJ2-2, with D perhaps TRBD2 (5 bases). Germline V gives CDR1 SGHNT, CDR2 YENEEA. The CDR3 length is 14 residues. V shed 1 base and J shed 6 bases, with 9 bases lying between them. In nucleotides, the CDR3 is TGTGCCAGCAGCTTAGTTGCTAGCTCCGGGGAGCTGTTTTTT. Protein product: CASSLVASSGELFF.

This chain uses TRBV19 with TRBJ2-3; TRBD2 matches at 7 bases. V lost 3 bases and J lost 3; bases outside the gene matches: 6. The germline V gene has CDR1 LNHDA and CDR2 SQIVND (reference sequence). The CDR3 spans 15 residues. The CDR3 loop reads CASSMERGRTDTQYF. The CDR3 coding sequence is TGTGCCAGTAGTATGGAGCGGGGTAGGACAGATACGCAGTATTTT.

The chain is built from TRBV7-2 and TRBJ2-1; D ambiguous. Deletions cut 1 base from V and 7 bases from J, with 8 bases between. Germline-derived CDR1 and CDR2 are SGHTA and FQGNSA. This CDR3 is 13 amino acids long. The CDR3 nucleotides are TGTGCCAGCAGCTTAGGAGGCTCTAATGAGCAGTTCTTC. Translating it yields CASSLGGSNEQFF.

CDR3 protein: CASGPGTSGSDTQYF. CDR3 bases: TGTGCCAGCGGCCCCGGGACTAGCGGATCAGATACGCAGTATTTT. The rearrangement uses TRBV6-4 and TRBJ2-3; 11 bases match TRBD2. V lost 8 bases to trimming and J lost 4 bases; unmatched junction nucleotides: 8. The V gene's germline CDR1 is MRHNA and CDR2 SNTAGT. The CDR3 extends over 15 amino acids.

The V gene is TRBV18, the J gene TRBJ1-4; the match to TRBD1 covers 11 bases. The CDR3 runs 17 residues. CDR1 is KGHSH, CDR2 LQKENI, per germline. The junction had 11 bases not matched to a gene; V was cut back by 3 bases and J by 8 bases. CDR3 sequence: CASSPPGTGGRHEKLFF. For the CDR3, the DNA is TGTGCCAGCTCACCTCCCGGGACAGGGGGGCGGCACGAAAAACTGTTTTTT.

This rearrangement joins TRBV5-4 to TRBJ2-7, with D perhaps matching TRBD1 (6 bases). V shed 4 bases and J shed 0 bases, with 11 bases lying between them. The germline CDR1 and CDR2 sequences are SGHNT and YYREEE (reference sequence). The CDR3 sequence is 14 residues long. CDR3 nucleotide sequence: TGTGCCAGCAGCCGGAAGGGGGTCTCCTACGAGCAGTACTTC. This codes for CASSRKGVSYEQYF.

This clone appeared once. The chain couples TRBV5-1 to TRBJ2-1; 9 nucleotides line up with TRBD2. Losses at the gene ends were 0 bases for V and 7 bases for J; bases not matched to a gene: 8. The germline V gene has CDR1 SGHRS and CDR2 YFSETQ. This CDR3 is 16 amino acids long. The CDR3 here is CASSLAEAGGWNEQFF. The CDR3 DNA reads as TGCGCCAGCAGCTTGGCCGAAGCGGGAGGTTGGAATGAGCAGTTCTTC.

As DNA, the CDR3 is TGTGCCACCAGCAGAGATGGATCGGGACAGTACTTC. It yields the protein CATSRDGSGQYF. The V and J genes are TRBV15 and TRBJ2-4; TRBD2 might be the D (5 bases). Germline V gives CDR1 LNHNV, CDR2 YYDKDF (reference sequence). Trimming pared 0 bases from V and 13 bases from J, leaving 10 bases between. The CDR3 runs to 12 residues.